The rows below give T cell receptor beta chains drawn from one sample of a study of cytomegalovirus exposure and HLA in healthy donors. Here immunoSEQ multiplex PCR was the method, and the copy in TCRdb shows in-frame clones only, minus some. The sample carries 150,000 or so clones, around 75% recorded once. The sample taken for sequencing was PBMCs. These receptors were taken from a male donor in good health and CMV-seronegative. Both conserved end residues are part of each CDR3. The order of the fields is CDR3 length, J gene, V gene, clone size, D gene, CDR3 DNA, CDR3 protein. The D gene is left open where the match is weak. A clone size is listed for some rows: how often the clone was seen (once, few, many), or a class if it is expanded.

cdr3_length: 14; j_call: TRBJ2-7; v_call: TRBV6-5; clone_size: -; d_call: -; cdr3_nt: TGTGCCAGCAGTTACGGTACAGGGTCCGGCGAGCAGTACTTC; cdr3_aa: CASSYGTGSGEQYF
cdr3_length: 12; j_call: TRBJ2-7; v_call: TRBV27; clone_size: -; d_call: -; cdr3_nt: TGTGCCAGCAGGAATACAAGATACGAGCAGTACTTC; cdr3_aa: CASRNTRYEQYF
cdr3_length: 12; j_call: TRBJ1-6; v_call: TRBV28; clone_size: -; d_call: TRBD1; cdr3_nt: TGTGCCAGCAGTTTCCGGACAGGCCCGCTCCACTTT; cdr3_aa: CASSFRTGPLHF
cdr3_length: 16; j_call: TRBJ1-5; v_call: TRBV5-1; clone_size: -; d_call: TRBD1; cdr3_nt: TGCGCCAGCAGCTTGGAGGGCAGGGGGGACAATCAGCCCCAGCATTTT; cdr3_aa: CASSLEGRGDNQPQHF
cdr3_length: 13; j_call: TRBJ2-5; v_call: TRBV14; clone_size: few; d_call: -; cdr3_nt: TGTGCCAGCAGAGCTAGGGGCCAAGAGACCCAGTACTTC; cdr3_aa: CASRARGQETQYF
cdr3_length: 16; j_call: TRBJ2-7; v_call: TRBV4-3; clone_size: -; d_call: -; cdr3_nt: TGCGCCAGCAGCCAAGATCAGGTTCTAGCCTCCTACGAGCAGTACTTC; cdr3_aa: CASSQDQVLASYEQYF
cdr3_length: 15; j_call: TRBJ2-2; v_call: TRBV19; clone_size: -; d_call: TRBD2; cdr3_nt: TGTGCCAGTAAATCTGGCGGGAGGGTCGCCGGGGAGCTGTTTTTT; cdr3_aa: CASKSGGRVAGELFF
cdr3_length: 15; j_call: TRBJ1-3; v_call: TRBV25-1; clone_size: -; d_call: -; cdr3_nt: TGTGCCAGCAGTGAAGTAGGGAGCTCTGGAAACACCATATATTTT; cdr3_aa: CASSEVGSSGNTIYF
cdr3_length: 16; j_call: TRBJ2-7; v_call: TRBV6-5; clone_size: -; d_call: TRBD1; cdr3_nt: TGTGCCAGCAGTTACTCAAAGGGGGCGCTGCCCTACGAGCAGTACTTC; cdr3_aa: CASSYSKGALPYEQYF
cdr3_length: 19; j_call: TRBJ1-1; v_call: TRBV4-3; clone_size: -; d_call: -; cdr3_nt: TGCGCCAGCAGCCAAGATACGGACAGAAGGTGGATTCGGAACACTGAAGCTTTCTTT; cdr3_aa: CASSQDTDRRWIRNTEAFF
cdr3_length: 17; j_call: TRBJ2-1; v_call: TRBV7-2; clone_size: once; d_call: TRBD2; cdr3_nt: TGTGCCAGCAGTTACCCAACAGGGGGACTAGCGGGTGTCGGGCAGTTCTTC; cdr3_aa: CASSYPTGGLAGVGQFF
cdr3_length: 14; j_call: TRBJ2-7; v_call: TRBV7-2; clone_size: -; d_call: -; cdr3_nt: TGTGCCAGCAGCGAACGGACTTATACCTACGAGCAGTACTTC; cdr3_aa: CASSERTYTYEQYF
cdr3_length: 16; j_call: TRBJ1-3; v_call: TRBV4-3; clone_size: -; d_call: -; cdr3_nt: TGCGCCAGCAGCCAAGCGACACTGAGCTCTGGAAACACCATATATTTT; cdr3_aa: CASSQATLSSGNTIYF
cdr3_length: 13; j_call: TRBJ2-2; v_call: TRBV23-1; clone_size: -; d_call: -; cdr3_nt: TGCGCCAGCAGTCCAACAAGTACCGGGGAGCTGTTTTTT; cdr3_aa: CASSPTSTGELFF
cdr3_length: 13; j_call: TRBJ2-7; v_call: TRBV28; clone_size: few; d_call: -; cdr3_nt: TGTGCCAGCACTCCCGGGGGTAGGGACGAGCAGTACTTC; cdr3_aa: CASTPGGRDEQYF
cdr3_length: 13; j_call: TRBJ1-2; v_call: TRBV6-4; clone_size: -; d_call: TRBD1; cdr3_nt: TGTGCCAGCAGCAGGGGGCTTGGGTATGGCTACACCTTC; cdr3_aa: CASSRGLGYGYTF
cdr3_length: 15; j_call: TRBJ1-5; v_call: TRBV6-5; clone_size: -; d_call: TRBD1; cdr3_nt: TGTGCCAGCAGTTTTCAGGGGGCCCCCAATCAGCCCCAGCATTTT; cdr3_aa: CASSFQGAPNQPQHF
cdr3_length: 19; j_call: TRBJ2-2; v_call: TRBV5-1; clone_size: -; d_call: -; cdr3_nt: TGCGCCAGCAGCTTGGGGGTAAAGCGAGCGGGCCCTCAGGGAGGGGAGCTGTTTTTT; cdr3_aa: CASSLGVKRAGPQGGELFF
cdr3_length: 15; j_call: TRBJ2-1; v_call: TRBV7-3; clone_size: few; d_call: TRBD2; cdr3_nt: TGTGCCAGCAGCTTATCTCCCGGGACTAACAATGAGCAGTTCTTC; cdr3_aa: CASSLSPGTNNEQFF
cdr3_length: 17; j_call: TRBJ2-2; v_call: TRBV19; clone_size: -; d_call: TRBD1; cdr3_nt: TGTGCCAGTAGTATTCGGGCGAAGGGGGCGACCACCGGGGAGCTGTTTTTT; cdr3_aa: CASSIRAKGATTGELFF
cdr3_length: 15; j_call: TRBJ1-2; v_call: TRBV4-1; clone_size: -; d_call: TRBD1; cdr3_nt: TGCGCCAGCAGCCAAGAAGGACAGGGGGTCGGTGGCTACACCTTC; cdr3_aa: CASSQEGQGVGGYTF
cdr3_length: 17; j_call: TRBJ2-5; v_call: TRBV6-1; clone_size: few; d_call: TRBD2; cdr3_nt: TGTGCCAGCAGTGACTTGGTGGGGCAGGGAGGGAAAGAGACCCAGTACTTC; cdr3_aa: CASSDLVGQGGKETQYF
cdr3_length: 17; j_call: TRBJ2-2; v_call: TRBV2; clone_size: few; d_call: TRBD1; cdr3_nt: TGTGCCAGCAGTGAAGAAAGACAGGGATGGGGAACCGGGGAGCTGTTTTTT; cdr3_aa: CASSEERQGWGTGELFF
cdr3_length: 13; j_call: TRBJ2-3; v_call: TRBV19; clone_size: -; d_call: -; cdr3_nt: TGTGCCACCTCGACAAGGCACACAGATACGCAGTATTTT; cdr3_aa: CATSTRHTDTQYF
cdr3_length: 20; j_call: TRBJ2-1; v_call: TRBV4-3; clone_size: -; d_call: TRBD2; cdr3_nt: TGCGCCAGCAGCCATGGGGTTGGACTAGCGGGCGTTAGCTCCTACAATGAGCAGTTCTTC; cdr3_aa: CASSHGVGLAGVSSYNEQFF
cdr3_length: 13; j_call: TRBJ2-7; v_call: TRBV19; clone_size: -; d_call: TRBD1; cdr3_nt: TGTGCCAGTAGTCGGGACAGAAACTACGAGCAGTACTTC; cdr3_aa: CASSRDRNYEQYF
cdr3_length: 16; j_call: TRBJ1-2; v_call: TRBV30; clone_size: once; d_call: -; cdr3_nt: TGTGCCTGGGATAAGGGACTGGAACGCAGGTTCTATGGCTACACCTTC; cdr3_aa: CAWDKGLERRFYGYTF
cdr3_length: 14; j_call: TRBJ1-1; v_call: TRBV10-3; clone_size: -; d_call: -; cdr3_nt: TGTGCCATTCAGACGGGAGAAATGAACACTGAAGCTTTCTTT; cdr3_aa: CAIQTGEMNTEAFF
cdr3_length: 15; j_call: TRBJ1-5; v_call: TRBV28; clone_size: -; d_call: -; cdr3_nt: TGTGCCAGCAGCCGATCAGTAAATAGCAATCAGCCCCAGCATTTT; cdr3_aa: CASSRSVNSNQPQHF
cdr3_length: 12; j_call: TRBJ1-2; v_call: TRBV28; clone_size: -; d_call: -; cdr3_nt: TGTGCCAGCATTAGGACAGCAGGAGGCTACACCTTC; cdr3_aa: CASIRTAGGYTF
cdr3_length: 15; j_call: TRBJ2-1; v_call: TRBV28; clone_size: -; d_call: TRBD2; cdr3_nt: TGTGCCAGCAGTACTTCCGGGACTAGCAATAATGAGCAGTTCTTC; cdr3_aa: CASSTSGTSNNEQFF
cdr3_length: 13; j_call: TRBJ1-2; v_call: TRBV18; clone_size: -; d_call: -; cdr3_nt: TGTGCCAGCTCACCAGTCCGGGAGTGGGCCTACACCTTC; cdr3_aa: CASSPVREWAYTF